The rows below give T cell receptor beta chains drawn from one sample of a study of T cell changes during pregnancy in multiple sclerosis. The protocol was immunoSEQ multiplex PCR, while the TCRdb copy is restricted to in-frame clones and leaves out a portion. The data contain about 40,000 clones, around 90% of them seen just once; the ten biggest clones take up over 0.45%. Material: CD4+ T cells from peripheral blood mononuclear cells, obtained in the third trimester of pregnancy. Receptor source: a female donor in good health, enrolled as a control in a pregnancy study. CDR3s include the opening cysteine and the closing phenylalanine or tryptophan. The size of a clone is reported for some rows only, either as once, few or many, or as a class for expanded clones.

J	V	size	CDR3
TRBJ1-5	TRBV6-7	once	CASSYPLAGGDQPQHF
TRBJ2-2	TRBV19	NA	CASSIGSGELFF
TRBJ2-2	TRBV14	NA	CASSRRQGATGELFF
TRBJ2-3	TRBV20-1	NA	CSARGEDTQYF
TRBJ2-2	TRBV18	NA	CASSPYTSNTGELFF
TRBJ1-2	TRBV5-1	few	CASSQGVGGYTF
TRBJ2-7	TRBV7-6	NA	CASSDGPIAAEQYF
TRBJ2-2	TRBV27	NA	CASSLGAGVYTGELFF
TRBJ2-7	TRBV5-1	NA	CASSDGTGGNEQYF
TRBJ1-6	TRBV19	NA	CASSMSWAGLDNSPLHF
TRBJ2-7	TRBV7-2	NA	CASRSRSSGLEQYF
TRBJ1-5	TRBV4-1	NA	CASSQDPPEANQPQHF
TRBJ2-5	TRBV5-1	NA	CASSLGSGEETQYF
TRBJ2-5	TRBV5-1	NA	CASSTQTAQYF
TRBJ2-1	TRBV5-1	NA	CASSLDGNYYNEQFF
TRBJ1-2	TRBV30	few	CARARSGGYTF
TRBJ2-7	TRBV5-1	NA	CASSPDRRPGYEQYF
TRBJ1-3	TRBV19	NA	CASSQNTIYF
TRBJ2-7	TRBV29-1	once	CSVDLAGHEQYF
TRBJ2-2	TRBV30	NA	CAWKGQGPAGELFF